The 4 T cell receptor beta chains below come from one sample, sequenced in a study of vaccination and CD4 T cells after COVID-19. CD4+ T cells that had been cultured provided DNA sequenced with the Oncomine TCR Beta short-read assay. Using its own MiXCR run on the PCR reads, TCRdb lists one record per CDR3 protein. The sample lists about 14,000 distinct CDR3 sequences; 40% to 65% were seen once. As to treatment: 10-day PBMC culture with coronavirus spike peptide pools or control peptides (ViraFEST assay). What these receptors recognize is not known. The sequenced sample was CD4+ T cells from blood, cultured in vitro, obtained before SARS-CoV-2 vaccination. These receptors came from a human donor who had recovered from COVID-19.

This clonotype has a single count. The junction differs from germline at one of its ends, possibly a read error. This rearrangement joins TRBV7-9 to TRBJ2-7; 9 positions match TRBD2. Germline assignment: CDR1 SEHNR and CDR2 FQNEAQ (reference sequence). CDR3 length: 20 amino acids. The CDR3 DNA follows: TGTGCCAGCAGCTTAGTATATTTGGGGACTAGCATTGGGGGATCGGACGAGCAGTGCTTC. Translating it yields CASSLVYLGTSIGGSDEQCF.

This clonotype was picked up a small number of times. The chain combines TRBV20-1 with TRBJ2-3; D may match TRBD1 or TRBD2 (6 bases each). V lost 8 bases and J lost 10, with 25 bases in between. CDR1 DFQATT and CDR2 SNEGSKA come from the germline V gene (reference sequence). This CDR3 region has 14 residues. CDR3 sequence (DNA): TGCAGTACCCCAGTGAGCAGTTTGGGGGGCTCGCAGTATTTT. Protein sequence: CSTPVSSLGGSQYF.

This chain joins TRBV20-1 and TRBJ1-1; possibly TRBD1 for D (6 bases). V was trimmed by 0 bases and J by 5 bases, leaving 13 bases between them. The CDR3 spans 14 residues. Germline CDR1 and CDR2: DFQATT and SNEGSKA (reference sequence). The CDR3 protein is CSAREARGRTEAFF. CDR3 coding DNA: TGCAGTGCTAGAGAGGCCAGGGGAAGGACTGAAGCTTTCTTT.

This clonotype occurred once. This rearrangement joins TRBV7-3 to TRBJ2-1; D ambiguous. CDR1 is SGHTA, CDR2 FQGTGA, per germline. This CDR3 has 17 amino acids. Trimming removed 2 bases from V and 0 bases from J, with 14 bases in between. Written as DNA, the CDR3 is TGTGCCAGCAGCTTAGGCTCTAGTAACCCCTCCTACAATGAGCAGTTCTTC. Its translation is CASSLGSSNPSYNEQFF.